Following are 3 T cell receptor beta chains from one sample sequenced in a study of radiotherapy plus CTLA-4 blockade in lung cancer. Produced via immunoSEQ multiplex PCR; TCRdb's table is partial and in-frame only. The sample contains 90,000 or so clones, roughly 87% of which appear only once. The specimen was peripheral blood, collected from a patient treated with radiotherapy plus ipilimumab. The source is a human donor with non-small cell lung cancer who had stable disease on radiotherapy plus ipilimumab.

This chain links TRBV2 with TRBJ2-1, with a tentative D call TRBD2 (6 bases). V was pared by 2 bases and J by 6 bases, with 11 bases between. CDR1 SNHLY and CDR2 FYNNEI come from the germline V gene. The CDR3 totals 14 residues. CDR3 loop: CASSESGPSNEQFF. The CDR3 DNA reads TGTGCCAGCAGTGAAAGCGGGCCGAGCAATGAGCAGTTCTTC.

This clone was seen just once. The DNA for the CDR3 is TGTGCCAGCAGCTTAGTGGGGGGGCGATACAATGAGCAGTTCTTC. Its translation: CASSLVGGRYNEQFF. This chain joins TRBV7-8 and TRBJ2-1; D may be TRBD2 (7 bases). Germline V CDR1 and CDR2: SGHVS, FQNEAQ. The ends were cut back, 1 base at V and 4 bases at J, with 11 bases in the middle. The CDR3 covers 15 residues. The full variable domain, with the rest looked up from reference TRBV7-8 and TRBJ2-1, is GAGVSQSPRYKVAKRGQDVALRCDPISGHVSLFWYQQALGQGPEFLTYFQNEAQLDKSGLPSDRFFAERPEGSVSTLKIQRTQQEDSAVYLCASSLVGGRYNEQFFGPGTRLTVL.

By proportion, this clone is medium-sized. This chain uses TRBV19 with TRBJ2-5, with D tentatively TRBD1 or TRBD2 (5 bases each). The CDR3 spans 13 residues. Germline V gene sequence: CDR1 LNHDA, CDR2 SQIVND (reference sequence). Trimming left V 6 bases short and J 0 bases short, with 8 bases between. The CDR3 loop is CASRGVNQETQYF. The DNA for the CDR3 is TGTGCCAGTAGGGGGGTAAACCAAGAGACCCAGTACTTC.